The subject of this entry is one T cell receptor (beta chain). The antigen remains unidentified. The repertoire was sequenced with immunoSEQ multiplex PCR; TCRdb's copy has only in-frame clones and lacks some. The repertoire consists of over 14,000 clones, with 84% occurring once and the leading ten covering about a tenth. Trimming pared 5 bases from V and 6 bases from J, leaving 13 bases between. CDR3 size: 13 residues. CDR1 SGHTA and CDR2 FQGNSA come from the germline V gene. Time point meaning: approximately nine-day in vitro stimulation with candidate neoantigen peptide 5. All patients were mismatch repair deficient, assessed by either PCR or immunohistochemistry. TCR sequencing covered three patients who responded to pembrolizumab. Several ELISpot-reactive neoantigen peptides each drove an approximately 10-day in vitro stimulation. The source of the sample is a study of PD-1 blockade in mismatch repair-deficient tumors.

Broader study findings: After pembrolizumab, tumor-resident clones rose rapidly, then generally contracted before radiologic responses.

J is TRBJ1-1 and V is TRBV7-2, with D unclear. Material: cells cultured in vitro, obtained from a patient treated with pembrolizumab. The sequence derives from an adult with mismatch repair-deficient cancer. The CDR3 DNA sequence: TGTGCCAGCAGCCCCCCGAAGCCACCTGAAGCTTTCTTT. Translated, it gives CASSPPKPPEAFF.